This TCR beta chain derives from a study of beta chain features in type 1 diabetes. Study conclusions and caveats: For Type 1 diabetes patients, all four CD4+ subsets carried TCRB CDR3s that were moderately but significantly shorter. Patients with type 1 diabetes showed fewer VDJ junction insertions and more deletions.

Since all of the isolated RNA was reverse transcribed, expressed TCRB transcripts were what got sequenced. Approximately 3.5 million reads per sample on average were obtained from naive, central memory and regulatory T cell samples. The repertoire was sequenced with immunoSEQ multiplex PCR; TCRdb's copy has only in-frame clones and lacks some. The sample includes about 660,000 clones, over 11% seen only once; the top ten take approximately 0.039%. This clone was observed a few times. Its antigen remains unidentified. Sorting based on CD45RO/CCR7/CD25/CD127/CD95/CD27 separated CD4+ naive, central memory, regulatory and stem cell-like memory cells. Purity above 98% was achieved in all sorted populations. CDR1 MGHDK and CDR2 SYGVNS come from the germline V gene. There are 17 residues in the CDR3. With 3 bases clipped from V and 1 base from J, the junction kept 9 bases outside the gene matches.

V and J are TRBV25-1 and TRBJ1-5; 7 bases map to TRBD1. The TCR comes from a man between 18 and 29 years old with type 1 diabetes. The sequencing input was naive CD4+ T cells from blood. The CDR3 protein is CASSDPRGRVSNQPQHF. The CDR3 DNA reads TGTGCCAGCAGTGACCCAAGGGGGCGAGTGAGCAATCAGCCCCAGCATTTT.